A single sample gave rise to the 27 T cell receptor beta chains below, sequenced in a study of T cells in Graves' hyperthyroidism and ophthalmopathy (dated by TCRdb to about 2019). Library creation used multiplex PCR. Sequencing was carried out with an Illumina HiSeq 2000. The TCR beta CDR3 regions were amplified from RNA transcripts. The first round of RT-PCR for the TCR CDR3 was performed with the HTBI primer set and the Qiagen OneStep RT-PCR kit. TCRdb redid the processing of the public reads, applying fastp at Q25 and MiXCR, and retained in-frame beta chains. Rows matching on CDR3 protein sequence are summarized as one entry with the most common DNA and genes. In this sample the table shows roughly 840,000 distinct CDR3 sequences, roughly 40% of which occur a single time. The ten largest clones take up 8.9% of the sample. Sequenced material: blood. These TCRs come from a man aged 18 to 29 with Graves' hyperthyroidism.

The chain employs TRBV20-1 and TRBJ2-5; no clear D. This CDR3 contains 13 residues. From germline, CDR1 is DFQATT and CDR2 SNEGSKA (reference sequence). V was shortened by 6 bases and J by 4 bases, with 15 bases between the two germline ends. CDR3 loop: CSAPSNPRETQYF. In nucleotides, the CDR3 is TGCAGTGCCCCGTCTAACCCTCGAGAGACCCAGTACTTC.

At least ten counts were recorded for this clonotype. The V gene is TRBV29-1, the J gene TRBJ1-3; D not certain. This CDR3 has 11 amino acids. The V and J ends lost 7 bases and 5 bases respectively, with 9 bases between them. Germline-derived CDR1 and CDR2 are SQVTM and ANQGSEA. CDR3 sequence: CSGQYRNTIYF. CDR3 bases: TGCAGCGGCCAGTATAGAAACACCATATATTTT.

V and J are TRBV2 and TRBJ2-1, with TRBD1 matching over 8 bases. Germline V gene sequence: CDR1 SNHLY, CDR2 FYNNEI. The CDR3 covers 15 residues. With V trimmed by 7 bases and J by 6 bases, 11 bases remained unmatched. The CDR3: CASTFDRGRVNEQFF. Here the CDR3 DNA reads TGTGCCAGCACCTTCGACAGGGGCAGGGTCAATGAGCAGTTCTTC.

The CDR3 DNA is TGCAGTGCTCTAACTACAGGGGGCCAAGACTATGGCTACACCTTC. The encoded protein is CSALTTGGQDYGYTF. The genes are TRBV20-1 and TRBJ1-2; 9 nucleotides match TRBD1. In germline, CDR1 is DFQATT, CDR2 SNEGSKA (reference sequence). Unmatched junction bases numbered 10, after V lost 5 bases and J lost 3 bases. The CDR3 covers 15 residues.

The CDR3 protein is CASRVTGVAVETQYF. The DNA for the CDR3 is TGTGCCAGCAGAGTAACGGGGGTGGCCGTAGAGACCCAGTACTTC. The chain employs TRBV12-3 or TRBV12-4 and TRBJ2-5, with D possibly being TRBD2 (6 bases). The CDR3 has 15 amino acids. V lost 6 bases, J lost 4 bases, and 18 bases lay in between.

Ten or more counts support this clonotype. The genes are TRBV19 and TRBJ1-1; D remains unclear. The V end lost 9 bases, the J end lost 3 bases, and 11 bases lay between the germline ends. This CDR3 has 12 amino acids. CDR1 LNHDA and CDR2 SQIVND come from the germline V gene (reference sequence). CDR3 in DNA: TGTGCCAGCAGTTCAGGATACACTGAAGCTTTCTTT. Protein: CASSSGYTEAFF.

This clonotype was observed many times. V usage is TRBV7-6 and J usage is TRBJ2-5, with 7 bases lining up with TRBD1. V lost 6 bases to trimming and J lost 4 bases; unmatched junction nucleotides: 8. The CDR3 covers 14 residues. Germline CDR1 is SGHVS and CDR2 is FNYEAQ. The CDR3 region has the DNA TGTGCCAGCAGATCGAGGACAGGTTCAGAGACCCAGTACTTC. It encodes CASRSRTGSETQYF. Full variable domain (missing parts from reference TRBV7-6 and TRBJ2-5): GAGVSQSPRYKVTKRGQDVALRCDPISGHVSLYWYRQALGQGPEFLTYFNYEAQQDKSGLPNDRFSAERPEGSISTLTIQRTEQRDSAMYRCASRSRTGSETQYFGPGTRLLVL.

This clonotype showed up many times. The chain has TRBV7-8 and TRBJ1-4; possible D gene TRBD1, 5 bases. Germline CDR1 and CDR2: SGHVS and FQNEAQ. V was clipped by 2 bases and J by 12 bases, with 13 bases between them. This CDR3 region has 13 residues. In nucleotides, the CDR3 is TGTGCCAGCAGCTTACGGTTGGGGCAGGAACTGTTTTTT. It yields the protein CASSLRLGQELFF. The entire variable domain, with the rest obtained from reference TRBV7-8 and TRBJ1-4, is as follows: GAGVSQSPRYKVAKRGQDVALRCDPISGHVSLFWYQQALGQGPEFLTYFQNEAQLDKSGLPSDRFFAERPEGSVSTLKIQRTQQEDSAVYLCASSLRLGQELFFGSGTQLSVL.

This clonotype was recorded many times. The rearrangement joins TRBV10-1 to TRBJ1-5, with D uncertain. Per germline, CDR1 WNHNN and CDR2 SYGVQD (reference sequence). Trimming left V 0 bases short and J 2 bases short, with 11 bases between. The CDR3 is 16 residues long. The CDR3 DNA sequence: TGCGCCAGCAGTGAGTCGAACGGGGAAGGCAATCAGCCCCAGCATTTT. Its translation: CASSESNGEGNQPQHF.

The rearrangement uses TRBV5-1 and TRBJ2-7; possibly TRBD1 or TRBD2 for D (6 bases each). CDR1 is SGHRS, CDR2 YFSETQ, per germline. Between the trimmed V and J ends, which lost 4 bases and 2 bases, there was a span of 19 bases. This CDR3 spans 16 amino acids. CDR3: CASSRGSAGVPYEQYF. CDR3 nucleotide sequence: TGCGCCAGCAGCCGGGGGTCGGCAGGGGTACCCTACGAGCAGTACTTC.

This chain joins TRBV7-9 and TRBJ1-4, with D unclear. The CDR3 runs to 14 residues. Trimming stripped 7 bases from V and 7 bases from J, with 16 bases between. The germline V gene encodes CDR1 SEHNR and CDR2 FQNEAQ (reference sequence). The CDR3 sequence: CASTPAERREKLFF. The CDR3 nucleotides read TGTGCCAGCACCCCGGCGGAGAGACGTGAAAAACTGTTTTTT.

This clonotype appeared many times. V usage is TRBV29-1 and J usage is TRBJ1-2, with D possibly matching TRBD1 (5 bases). Germline V gives CDR1 SQVTM, CDR2 ANQGSEA. The V gene lost 4 bases and the J gene lost 8 bases, with 14 bases spanning the gap. This CDR3 has 12 residues. The chain's CDR3 is CSVVRGTGGYTF. In DNA form, the CDR3 reads TGCAGCGTTGTTCGGGGGACGGGCGGCTACACCTTC.

This CDR3 is CATSDFRVTEQFF. The CDR3 coding sequence is TGTGCCACCAGTGATTTCAGGGTGACTGAGCAGTTCTTC. This chain connects TRBV24-1 to TRBJ2-5; the D gene is possibly TRBD1 (5 bases). The J call is doubtful: the DNA matches TRBJ2-1 better. Germline CDR1 KGHDR, CDR2 SFDVKD. The CDR3 is 13 amino acids.

The V gene is TRBV6-1, the J gene TRBJ1-3; D remains unclear. The V end was cut by 3 bases, the J end by 4 bases, with 4 bases between. CDR3 length: 12 amino acids. The germline V gene encodes CDR1 MNHNS and CDR2 SASEGT. The CDR3 region is CASSEIGNTIYF. In DNA, the CDR3 is TGTGCCAGCAGTGAGATCGGAAACACCATATATTTT.

V and J are TRBV6-1 and TRBJ2-7, with 8 bases that match TRBD1. Germline V gene data show CDR1 as MNHNS and CDR2 as SASEGT. V dropped 11 bases and J dropped 2; count of bases not matched to a gene: 5. The CDR3 consists of 12 residues. The DNA for the CDR3 is TGTGCCTGTGGACAGGGCCCCTACGAGCAGTACTTC. Its protein product is CACGQGPYEQYF.

The table lists this clonotype with a few counts. The chain carries TRBV25-1 and TRBJ1-2; D call uncertain. V lost 5 bases and J lost 5, with 21 bases in between. The V gene's germline CDR1 is MGHDK and CDR2 SYGVNS. This CDR3 region has 16 residues. DNA of the CDR3: TGTGCCAGCAGTCAGAGCCAGGTCCTTTTCGGTTATGGCTACACCTTC. It codes for CASSQSQVLFGYGYTF.

Turning to this clonotype: This sequence may be a read error, since a much larger clone differs from it by one base. This chain uses TRBV7-9 with TRBJ2-5; D remains ambiguous. The CDR3 spans 13 residues. Looked up from germline, CDR1 is SEHNR and CDR2 is FQNEAQ (reference sequence). V was cut by 5 bases and J by 1 base, with 8 bases left in between. The CDR3, as DNA: TGTGCCAGCAGCCCCAGCATCCAAGAGACCCAGTACTTC. Translated: CASSPSIQETQYF.

This clonotype was observed many times. The chain couples TRBV10-3 to TRBJ2-7, with 12 bases lining up with TRBD2. Germline V lookup: CDR1 ENHRY, CDR2 SYGVKD. The CDR3 spans 15 residues. V dropped 6 bases and J dropped 4; count of bases not matched to a gene: 7. The CDR3 DNA is TGTGCCATCAGCCTGACTAGCGGGAGAGAATACGAGCAGTACTTC. This sequence encodes CAISLTSGREYEQYF.

The gene calls are TRBV7-3 and TRBJ1-2; D is unresolved. In germline, CDR1 is SGHTA, CDR2 FQGTGA. The CDR3 runs 15 residues. V lost 2 bases and J 0 bases, leaving 10 bases between the germline ends. CDR3 sequence: CASSLFGLANYGYTF. The CDR3, as DNA: TGTGCCAGCAGCTTATTCGGATTAGCTAACTATGGCTACACCTTC.

This clonotype was observed a handful of times. The rearrangement links TRBV20-1 to TRBJ2-5; 11 nucleotides line up with TRBD2. Trimming cost V 6 bases and J 2 bases; bases outside gene matches: 14. The CDR3 runs 17 residues. Germline lookup yields CDR1 DFQATT and CDR2 SNEGSKA (reference sequence). The CDR3 DNA follows: TGCAGTGCCGCAGCCTTTATAGCGGGAGGGGTGCAAGAGACCCAGTACTTC. Protein product: CSAAAFIAGGVQETQYF.

In this sample, this clonotype turned up many times. The chain links TRBV29-1 to TRBJ1-3, with 7 bases aligning to TRBD1. Trimming cost V 7 bases and J 4 bases; bases outside gene matches: 7. Germline V gene lookup returns CDR1 SQVTM and CDR2 ANQGSEA. This CDR3 spans 13 amino acids. The CDR3 sequence is CSAHTGDGNTIYF. CDR3 DNA sequence: TGCAGCGCTCATACAGGGGACGGAAACACCATATATTTT.

Remarks on this clonotype: The germline gene is not matched at one end of the junction; a read error may be the cause. This chain connects TRBV7-9 to TRBJ2-7; D might be TRBD2 (5 bases). Germline V gives CDR1 SEHNR, CDR2 FQNEAQ (reference sequence). The CDR3 consists of 13 residues. The CDR3 loop is CASSVALDYEQYF. The CDR3 region has the DNA TGCGCCAGCAGCGTAGCACTAGACTACGAGCAGTACTTC.

This clonotype was seen at least ten times. The rearrangement joins TRBV12-3 or TRBV12-4 to TRBJ1-2; the D is unclear. The CDR3 runs to 14 residues. Between the trimmed V and J ends, which lost 4 bases and 2 bases, there was a span of 11 bases. The CDR3 reads CASSSGRTNYGYTF. The DNA for the CDR3 is TGTGCCAGCAGTTCCGGACGGACGAACTATGGCTACACCTTC.

This clonotype was recorded once. This sequence may be a read error, since a much larger clone differs from it by one base. The CDR3 DNA reads TGTGCCAGCAGTTACAAGACAGGGCCTACCTACGAGCAGTACTTC. Translation gives CASSYKTGPTYEQYF. The chain uses TRBV6-5 and TRBJ2-7, with 7 bases aligning to TRBD1. The V and J ends lost 2 bases and 2 bases, in that order; junction bases with no gene match: 6. The CDR3 covers 15 residues. The V gene's germline CDR1 is MNHEY and CDR2 SVGAGI.

The chain recombines TRBV20-1 with TRBJ2-7; no clear D gene. V was shortened by 0 bases and J by 0 bases, with 9 bases between the two germline ends. Germline V gene lookup returns CDR1 DFQATT and CDR2 SNEGSKA (reference sequence). CDR3 size: 14 residues. CDR3 coding DNA: TGCAGTGCTAGAGAACAGCTACACTCCTACGAGCAGTACTTC. Translating it yields CSAREQLHSYEQYF.

The rearrangement uses TRBV10-3 and TRBJ1-5; the D gene is possibly TRBD1 (5 bases). Germline V gene lookup returns CDR1 ENHRY and CDR2 SYGVKD. The CDR3 totals 17 residues. The V end was cut by 0 bases, the J end by 4 bases, with 16 bases between. The CDR3 nucleotides are TGTGCCATCAGTGAGTCGACCGCGGGGCAGACAAATCAGCCCCAGCATTTT. Translation: CAISESTAGQTNQPQHF.

The V and J genes are TRBV9 and TRBJ1-5, with a possible D match to TRBD1 (6 bases). Trimming stripped 4 bases from V and 7 bases from J, with 15 bases between. The CDR3 length is 14 residues. Looked up from germline, CDR1 is SGDLS and CDR2 is YYNGEE. The CDR3 DNA sequence: TGTGCCAGCAGCCTATCCACAGGGAAGCAGCCCCAGCATTTT. Encoded protein: CASSLSTGKQPQHF. The whole variable domain, filled in from reference TRBV9 and TRBJ1-5, reads DSGVTQTPKHLITATGQRVTLRCSPRSGDLSVYWYQQSLDQGLQFLIQYYNGEERAKGNILERFSAQQFPDLHSELNLSSLELGDSALYFCASSLSTGKQPQHFGDGTRLSIL.